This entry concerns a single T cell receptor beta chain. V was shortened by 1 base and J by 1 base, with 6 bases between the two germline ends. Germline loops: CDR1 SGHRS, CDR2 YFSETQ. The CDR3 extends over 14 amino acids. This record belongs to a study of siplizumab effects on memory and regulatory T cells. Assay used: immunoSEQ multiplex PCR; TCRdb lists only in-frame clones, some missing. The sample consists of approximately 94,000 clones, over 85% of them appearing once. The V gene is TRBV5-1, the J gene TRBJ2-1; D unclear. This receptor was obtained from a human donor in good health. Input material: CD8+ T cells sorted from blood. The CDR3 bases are TGCGCCAGCAGCTTGTCCAATTCCTACAATGAGCAGTTCTTC. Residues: CASSLSNSYNEQFF.